This TCR beta chain came from a study of blood T cell repertoires in COVID-19. With 4 bases removed from V and 9 bases from J, the gap between germline ends came to 17 bases. The CDR3 consists of 15 residues. Germline CDR1 and CDR2: SGHDT and YYEEEE. Repertoires were generated with immunoSEQ multiplex PCR, while TCRdb's copy carries only in-frame clones and drops some. In the table there are 200,000 to 250,000 clones, approximately 90% of which are singletons. The study recruited people aged about 18 to 95 years across roughly 25 US areas. This chain joins TRBV5-6 and TRBJ1-6, with a possible D match to TRBD1 (5 bases). The receptor was isolated from a woman between 25 and 40 years old with acute COVID-19. Sequenced: PBMCs or T cells enriched from blood (not recorded which). CDR3 loop: CASSPGWGESSPLHF. CDR3 bases: TGTGCCAGCAGCCCTGGGTGGGGGGAGAGTTCACCCCTCCACTTT.